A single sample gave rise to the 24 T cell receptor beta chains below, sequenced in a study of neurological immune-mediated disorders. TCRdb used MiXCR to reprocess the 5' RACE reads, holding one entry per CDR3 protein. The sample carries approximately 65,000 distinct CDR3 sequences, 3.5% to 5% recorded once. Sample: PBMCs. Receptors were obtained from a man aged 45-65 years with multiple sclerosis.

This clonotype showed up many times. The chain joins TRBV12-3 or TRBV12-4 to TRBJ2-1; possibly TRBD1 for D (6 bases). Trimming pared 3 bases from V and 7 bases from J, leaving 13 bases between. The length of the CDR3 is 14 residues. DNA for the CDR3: TGTGCCAGCAGTTTGCCGGGACAACAGAATGAGCAGTTCTTC. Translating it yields CASSLPGQQNEQFF.

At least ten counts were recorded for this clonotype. DNA of the CDR3: TGCAGTGCTAGCTTACGTAGCAATCAGCCCCAGCATTTT. It translates to CSASLRSNQPQHF. The chain couples TRBV20-1 to TRBJ1-5; D not certain. This CDR3 spans 13 amino acids. V was shortened by 3 bases and J by 0 bases, with 6 bases between the two germline ends. Germline V gives CDR1 DFQATT, CDR2 SNEGSKA (reference sequence).

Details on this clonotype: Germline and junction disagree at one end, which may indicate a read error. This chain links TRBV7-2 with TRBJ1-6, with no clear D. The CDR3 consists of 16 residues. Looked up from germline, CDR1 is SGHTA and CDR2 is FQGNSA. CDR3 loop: CASSLGPVTYNSPLNF. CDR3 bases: TGTGCCAGCAGCTTAGGTCCGGTTACCTATAATTCACCCCTCAACTTT.

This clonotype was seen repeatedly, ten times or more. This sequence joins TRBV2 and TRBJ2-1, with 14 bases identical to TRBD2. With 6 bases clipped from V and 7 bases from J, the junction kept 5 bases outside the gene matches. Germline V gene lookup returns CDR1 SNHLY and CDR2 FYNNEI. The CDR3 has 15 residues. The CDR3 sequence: CASRVGLAGGNEQFF. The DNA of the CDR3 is TGTGCCAGCAGAGTAGGACTAGCGGGGGGTAATGAGCAGTTCTTC.

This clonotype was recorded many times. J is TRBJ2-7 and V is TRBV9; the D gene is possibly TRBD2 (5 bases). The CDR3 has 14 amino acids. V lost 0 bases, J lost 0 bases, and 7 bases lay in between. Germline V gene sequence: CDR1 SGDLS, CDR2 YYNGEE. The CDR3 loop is CASSVGEGSYEQYF. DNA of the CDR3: TGTGCCAGCAGCGTAGGTGAGGGCTCCTACGAGCAGTACTTC.

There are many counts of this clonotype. The CDR3 is CASSLVTPNTEAFF. The DNA of the CDR3 is TGCGCCAGCAGCTTGGTGACACCGAACACTGAAGCTTTCTTT. J is TRBJ1-1 and V is TRBV5-1; no clear D. V dropped 0 bases and J dropped 1 base, with 7 bases sitting between them. The CDR3 runs to 14 residues. From germline, CDR1 is SGHRS and CDR2 YFSETQ.

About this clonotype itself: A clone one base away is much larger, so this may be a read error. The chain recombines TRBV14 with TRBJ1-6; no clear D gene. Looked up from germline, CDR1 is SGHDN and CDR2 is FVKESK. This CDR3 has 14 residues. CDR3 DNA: TGTGCCAGCAGCCAAGATTTGGGTAATTCACCCTTCAACTTT. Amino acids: CASSQDLGNSPFNF.

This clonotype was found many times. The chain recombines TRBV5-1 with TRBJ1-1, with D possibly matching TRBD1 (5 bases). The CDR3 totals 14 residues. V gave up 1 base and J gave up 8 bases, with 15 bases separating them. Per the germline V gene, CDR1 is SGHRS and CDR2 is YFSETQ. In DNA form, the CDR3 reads TGCGCCAGCAGCTTGCCAGGGCAGGTCTTCGAAGCTTTCTTT. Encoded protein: CASSLPGQVFEAFF.

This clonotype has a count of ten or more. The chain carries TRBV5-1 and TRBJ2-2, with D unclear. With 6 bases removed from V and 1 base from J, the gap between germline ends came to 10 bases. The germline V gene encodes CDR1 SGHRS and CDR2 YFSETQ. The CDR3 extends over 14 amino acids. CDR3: CASNPSGNTGELFF. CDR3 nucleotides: TGCGCCAGCAACCCGAGTGGGAACACCGGGGAGCTGTTTTTT.

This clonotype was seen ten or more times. This CDR3 reads CASSGITGGAWYRTEAFF. The DNA of the CDR3 is TGTGCCAGCAGCGGCATAACAGGGGGCGCATGGTATCGCACTGAAGCTTTCTTT. This chain links TRBV9 with TRBJ1-1, with 9 nucleotides matching TRBD1. Germline CDR1 is SGDLS and CDR2 is YYNGEE. The V and J ends lost 3 bases and 4 bases, in that order; junction bases with no gene match: 16. CDR3 length equals 18 residues. Based on the CDR3 plus reference TRBV9 and TRBJ1-1, the full variable domain is DSGVTQTPKHLITATGQRVTLRCSPRSGDLSVYWYQQSLDQGLQFLIQYYNGEERAKGNILERFSAQQFPDLHSELNLSSLELGDSALYFCASSGITGGAWYRTEAFFGQGTRLTVV.

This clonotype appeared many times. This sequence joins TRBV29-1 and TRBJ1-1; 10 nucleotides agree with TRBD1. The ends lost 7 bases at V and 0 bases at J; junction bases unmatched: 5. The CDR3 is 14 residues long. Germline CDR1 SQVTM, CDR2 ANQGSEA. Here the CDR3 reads CSAIGTGVNTEAFF. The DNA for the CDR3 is TGCAGCGCGATCGGGACAGGGGTGAACACTGAAGCTTTCTTT.

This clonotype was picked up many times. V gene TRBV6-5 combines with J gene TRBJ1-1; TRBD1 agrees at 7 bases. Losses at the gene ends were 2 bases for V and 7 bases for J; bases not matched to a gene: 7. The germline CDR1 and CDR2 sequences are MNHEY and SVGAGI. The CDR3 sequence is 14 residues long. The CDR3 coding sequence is TGTGCCAGCAGTTACCCAGCAGGGGGACATGAAGCTTTCTTT. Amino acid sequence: CASSYPAGGHEAFF.

CDR3 sequence (DNA): TGTGCCATCAGTGAGTCTGACAGGGGACCAGAAAAACTGTTTTTT. It encodes CAISESDRGPEKLFF. This chain connects TRBV10-3 to TRBJ1-4; 8 nucleotides match TRBD1. The germline V gene encodes CDR1 ENHRY and CDR2 SYGVKD. J lost 8 bases, V lost 0 bases, and 5 bases had no gene match. This CDR3 comprises 15 residues.

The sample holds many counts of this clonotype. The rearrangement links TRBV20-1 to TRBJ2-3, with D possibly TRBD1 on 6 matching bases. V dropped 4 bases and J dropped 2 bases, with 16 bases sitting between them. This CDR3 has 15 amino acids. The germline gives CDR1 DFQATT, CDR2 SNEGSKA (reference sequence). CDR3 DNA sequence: TGCAGTGCTACGCACAGGGATAAACCCACAGATACGCAGTATTTT. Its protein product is CSATHRDKPTDTQYF.

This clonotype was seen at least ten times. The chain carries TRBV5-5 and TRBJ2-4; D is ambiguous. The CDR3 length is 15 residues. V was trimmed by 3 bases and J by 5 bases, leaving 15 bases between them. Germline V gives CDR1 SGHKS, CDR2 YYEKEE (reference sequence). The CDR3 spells CASSSPFRAENIQYF. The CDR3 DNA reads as TGTGCCAGCAGCTCTCCGTTCCGGGCTGAAAACATTCAGTACTTC. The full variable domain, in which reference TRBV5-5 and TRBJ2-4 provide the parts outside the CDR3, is DAGVTQSPTHLIKTRGQQVTLRCSPISGHKSVSWYQQVLGQGPQFIFQYYEKEERGRGNFPDRFSARQFPNYSSELNVNALLLGDSALYLCASSSPFRAENIQYFGAGTRLSVL.

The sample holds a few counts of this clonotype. The CDR3 loop is CSARGQVERTQYF. The CDR3 DNA sequence: TGCAGTGCTAGGGGGCAGGTGGAGCGGACCCAGTACTTC. V gene TRBV20-1 combines with J gene TRBJ2-5, with a weak D call TRBD1 (5 bases). This CDR3 spans 13 amino acids. Per the germline V gene, CDR1 is DFQATT and CDR2 is SNEGSKA (reference sequence). V lost 3 bases, J lost 7 bases, and 15 bases lay in between.

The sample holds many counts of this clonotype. The DNA for the CDR3 is TGCGCCAGCAGCTTGGGGGTCGGGACCGCTCAAGGTGAAGATGGCTACACCTTC. This sequence encodes CASSLGVGTAQGEDGYTF. The chain recombines TRBV5-1 with TRBJ1-2; D perhaps matches TRBD1 (5 bases). The CDR3 extends over 18 amino acids. The germline CDR1 and CDR2 sequences are SGHRS and YFSETQ. V was clipped by 0 bases and J by 6 bases, with 24 bases between them.

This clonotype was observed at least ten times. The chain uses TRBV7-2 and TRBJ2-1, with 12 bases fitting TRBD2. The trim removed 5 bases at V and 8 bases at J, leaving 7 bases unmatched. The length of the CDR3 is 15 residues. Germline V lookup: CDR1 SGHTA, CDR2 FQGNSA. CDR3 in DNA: TGTGCCAGCAGCGACCGGACTAGCGGGGTTGATGAGCAGTTCTTC. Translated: CASSDRTSGVDEQFF.

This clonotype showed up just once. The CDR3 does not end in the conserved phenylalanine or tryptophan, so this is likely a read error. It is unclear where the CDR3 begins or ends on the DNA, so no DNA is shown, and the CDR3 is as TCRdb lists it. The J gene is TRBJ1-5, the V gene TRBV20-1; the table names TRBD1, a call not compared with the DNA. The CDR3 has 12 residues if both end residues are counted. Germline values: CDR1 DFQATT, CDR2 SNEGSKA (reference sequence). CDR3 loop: CSATTGNQPQHY.

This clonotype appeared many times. CDR3 amino acids: CASSLVAGEVETQYF. In DNA form, the CDR3 reads TGCGCCAGCAGCTTGGTGGCAGGGGAGGTAGAGACCCAGTACTTC. The J gene is TRBJ2-5, the V gene TRBV5-1; D may correspond to TRBD1 or TRBD2 (6 bases each). CDR1 and CDR2 from the germline V gene are SGHRS and YFSETQ. V lost 0 bases to trimming and J lost 4 bases, with 13 bases between them. The CDR3 extends over 15 amino acids.

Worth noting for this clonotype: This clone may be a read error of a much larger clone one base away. In DNA form, the CDR3 reads TGTGTCAGCAGTGAAGCGTACTACGAGCAGTACTTC. Its translation: CVSSEAYYEQYF. This chain uses TRBV2 with TRBJ2-7; D unresolved. Germline-derived CDR1 and CDR2 are SNHLY and FYNNEI. CDR3 length: 12 residues.

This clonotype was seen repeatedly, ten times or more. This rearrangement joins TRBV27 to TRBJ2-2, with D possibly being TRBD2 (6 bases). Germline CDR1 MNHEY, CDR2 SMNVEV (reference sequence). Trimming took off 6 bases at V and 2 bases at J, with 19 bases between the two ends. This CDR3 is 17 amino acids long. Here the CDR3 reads CASRLFSRDSNTGELFF. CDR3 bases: TGTGCCAGCAGACTTTTTTCCCGGGACTCTAACACCGGGGAGCTGTTTTTT.

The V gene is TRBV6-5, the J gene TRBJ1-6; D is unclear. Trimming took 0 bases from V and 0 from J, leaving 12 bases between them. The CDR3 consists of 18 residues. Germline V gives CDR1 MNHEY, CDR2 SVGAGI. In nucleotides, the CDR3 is TGTGCCAGCAGTTACTCTGCTATTGCTCGCTCCTATAATTCACCCCTCCACTTT. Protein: CASSYSAIARSYNSPLHF.

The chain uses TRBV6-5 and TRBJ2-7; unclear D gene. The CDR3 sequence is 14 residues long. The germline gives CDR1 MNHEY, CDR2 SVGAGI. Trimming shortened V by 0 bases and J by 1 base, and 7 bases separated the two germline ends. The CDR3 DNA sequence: TGTGCCAGCAGTTACTCAACAGAGTCCTACGAGCAGTACTTC. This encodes CASSYSTESYEQYF.